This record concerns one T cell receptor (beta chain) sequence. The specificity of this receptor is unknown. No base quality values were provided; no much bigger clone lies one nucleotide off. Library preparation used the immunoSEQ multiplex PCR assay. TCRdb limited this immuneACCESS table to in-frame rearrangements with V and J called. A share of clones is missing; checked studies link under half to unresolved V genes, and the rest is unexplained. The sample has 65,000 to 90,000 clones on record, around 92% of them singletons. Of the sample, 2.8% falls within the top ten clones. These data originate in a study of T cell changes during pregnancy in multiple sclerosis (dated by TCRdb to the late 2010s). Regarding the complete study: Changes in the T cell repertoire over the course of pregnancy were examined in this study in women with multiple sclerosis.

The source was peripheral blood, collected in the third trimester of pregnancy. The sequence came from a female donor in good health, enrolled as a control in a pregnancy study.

The sequenced DNA is TGCGCCAGCAGCTCAACAGGGTTGGAGCCCCAGCATTTT. It specifies CASSSTGLEPQHF. The sequence joins TRBV5-1 to TRBJ1-5; TRBD1 is a possible D gene, resting on 6 matching bases. From its cysteine to its phenylalanine, the CDR3 spans 13 amino acids. CDR3 DNA is the only sequence kept; it has 39 bases, read in frame from the first base. Looking up the germline V gene yields CDR1 SGHRS and CDR2 YFSETQ. V is reduced by 3 bases and J by 8 bases, leaving a spacing of 12 bases between them.